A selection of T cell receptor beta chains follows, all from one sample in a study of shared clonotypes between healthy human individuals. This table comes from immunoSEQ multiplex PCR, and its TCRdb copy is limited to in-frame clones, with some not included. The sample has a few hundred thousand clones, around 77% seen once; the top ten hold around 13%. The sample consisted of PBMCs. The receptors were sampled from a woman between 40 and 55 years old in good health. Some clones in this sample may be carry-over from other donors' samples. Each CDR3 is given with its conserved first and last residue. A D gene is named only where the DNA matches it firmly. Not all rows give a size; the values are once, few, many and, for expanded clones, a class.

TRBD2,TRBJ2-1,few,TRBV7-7,CASSQRLSGRANEQFF,TGTGCCAGCAGCCAACGACTTAGCGGGAGAGCGAATGAGCAGTTCTTC
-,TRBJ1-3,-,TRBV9,CASSVGPRVPGNTIYF,TGTGCCAGCAGCGTAGGGCCCAGAGTGCCTGGAAACACCATATATTTT
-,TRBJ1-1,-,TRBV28,CASSLSAGYTEAFF,TGTGCCAGCAGTTTATCGGCAGGGTACACTGAAGCTTTCTTT
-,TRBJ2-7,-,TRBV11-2,CASSLVPGSGYEQYF,TGTGCCAGCAGCTTAGTTCCGGGATCGGGCTACGAGCAGTACTTC
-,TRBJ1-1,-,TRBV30,CAWSSASTQAFF,TGTGCCTGGAGTTCCGCCAGCACCCAAGCTTTCTTT
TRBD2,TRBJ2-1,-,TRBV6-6,CAPTSGLGSYNEQFF,TGTGCCCCGACTAGCGGCCTCGGCTCCTACAATGAGCAGTTCTTC
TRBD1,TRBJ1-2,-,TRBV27,CASSARDSLTGYTF,TGTGCCAGCAGTGCGCGGGACAGCCTCACTGGCTACACCTTC
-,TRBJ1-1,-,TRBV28,CASSLGFVAREAEAFF,TGTGCCAGCAGTTTAGGCTTCGTGGCCAGGGAGGCTGAAGCTTTCTTT
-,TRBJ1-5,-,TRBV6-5,CASSEHGSGQPQHF,TGTGCCAGCAGCGAACACGGGTCCGGTCAGCCCCAGCATTTT
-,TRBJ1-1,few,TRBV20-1,CSARGTEAFF,TGCAGTGCTAGGGGCACTGAAGCTTTCTTT
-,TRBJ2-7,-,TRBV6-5,CASSYSFIQYF,TGTGCCAGCAGTTACTCGTTTATTCAGTACTTC
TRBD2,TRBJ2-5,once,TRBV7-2,CASSRAGGGETQYF,TGTGCCAGCAGCCGAGCGGGAGGAGGAGAGACCCAGTACTTC
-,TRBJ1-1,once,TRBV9,CASSVRGADTEAFF,TGTGCCAGCAGCGTACGTGGCGCGGACACTGAAGCTTTCTTT
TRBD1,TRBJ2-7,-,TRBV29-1,CSVTLTGALSGQYF,TGCAGCGTTACCCTGACAGGGGCCCTAAGTGGGCAGTACTTC
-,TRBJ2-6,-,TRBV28,CAVRSGANALTF,TGTGCCGTCAGGTCTGGGGCCAACGCCCTGACTTTC